The next 27 T cell receptor beta chains were all read from a single sample in a study of early T cells in non-severe SARS-CoV-2 infection. TCRdb called the 5' RACE reads again in MiXCR, with one record for every CDR3 protein. The sample carries about 68,000 distinct CDR3 sequences, approximately 12% recorded once. Sequences were obtained from whole blood. The receptors shown here come from an adult who was a healthcare worker with PCR-confirmed SARS-CoV-2 infection or an uninfected control (not recorded which).

The genes are TRBV7-2 and TRBJ1-5, with D hard to call. The germline CDR1 and CDR2 sequences are SGHTA and FQGNSA. The CDR3 is 13 residues long. The V gene lost 4 bases and the J gene lost 1 base, with 5 bases spanning the gap. CDR3 sequence (DNA): TGTGCCAGCAGCTCCCAGAGCAATCAGCCCCAGCATTTT. Translating gives CASSSQSNQPQHF.

This clonotype showed up just a few times. J is TRBJ1-2 and V is TRBV29-1; weak D call: TRBD1 (5 bases). The CDR3 loop spans 13 amino acids. V lost 7 bases to trimming and J lost 2 bases, with 14 bases between them. CDR1 is SQVTM and CDR2 is ANQGSEA in the germline V gene. For the CDR3, the DNA is TGCAGCGACCTAGGAAGGGACAACTATGGCTACACCTTC. It translates to CSDLGRDNYGYTF.

The rearrangement uses TRBV29-1 and TRBJ2-3; D uncertain. V gave up 4 bases and J gave up 4 bases, with 3 bases separating them. The CDR3 totals 10 residues. Germline V CDR1 and CDR2: SQVTM, ANQGSEA. CDR3 nucleotide sequence: TGCAGCGTTGTCCCAGATACGCAGTATTTT. Amino acids: CSVVPDTQYF.

This clonotype was observed at least ten times. This rearrangement joins TRBV3-1 to TRBJ1-2; D not resolved. V was pared by 1 base and J by 7 bases, with 16 bases between. This CDR3 is 15 amino acids long. The V gene's germline CDR1 is LGHDT and CDR2 YNNKEL (reference sequence). CDR3 nucleotide sequence: TGTGCCAGCAGCCAAGCCAAGGGATTTGGGAGTGGCTACACCTTC. Translated, it gives CASSQAKGFGSGYTF.

The chain recombines TRBV10-3 with TRBJ1-1; D remains ambiguous. CDR3 length: 12 amino acids. The germline V gene has CDR1 ENHRY and CDR2 SYGVKD. V lost 11 bases, J lost 7 bases, and 17 bases lay in between. In DNA form, the CDR3 reads TGTGCCGGAGGCAGGATGCCCTTTGAAGCTTTCTTT. Residues: CAGGRMPFEAFF.

This clonotype was found many times. The rearrangement links TRBV30 to TRBJ2-1; TRBD1 matches at 7 bases. The CDR3 is 13 amino acids. The junction had 9 bases not matched to a gene; V was cut back by 4 bases and J by 9 bases. The V gene's germline CDR1 is GTSNPN and CDR2 SVGIG (reference sequence). The CDR3 protein is CAWNTGERSEQFF. The CDR3 DNA follows: TGTGCCTGGAATACAGGGGAGCGAAGTGAGCAGTTCTTC.

The chain links TRBV6-5 to TRBJ2-5; 8 bases fit TRBD1. Germline V gives CDR1 MNHEY, CDR2 SVGAGI. This CDR3 is 16 amino acids long. V trimming: 0 bases; J trimming: 2 bases; junction bases outside the gene matches: 5. The CDR3 DNA reads as TGTGCCAGCAGTTACTCGGGACAGGTGGTACAAGAGACCCAGTACTTC. Amino acid sequence: CASSYSGQVVQETQYF.

In this sample, this clonotype turned up a few times. The chain recombines TRBV2 with TRBJ1-5, with 9 bases that match TRBD1. The V and J ends lost 6 bases and 4 bases, in that order; junction bases with no gene match: 7. CDR3 length: 15 amino acids. Germline V gives CDR1 SNHLY, CDR2 FYNNEI. This CDR3 reads CASREQGARNQPQHF. The DNA of the CDR3 is TGTGCCAGCAGGGAACAGGGGGCGCGAAATCAGCCCCAGCATTTT.

This sequence joins TRBV20-1 and TRBJ2-7; no firm D call. Germline V gives CDR1 DFQATT, CDR2 SNEGSKA (reference sequence). This CDR3 has 12 amino acids. V shed 4 bases and J shed 5 bases, with 12 bases lying between them. CDR3 sequence reads: CSATTRTDEQYF. The DNA of the CDR3 is TGCAGTGCTACGACTCGGACGGACGAGCAGTACTTC.

The chain employs TRBV3-1 and TRBJ1-1; D is ambiguous. Trimming removed 4 bases at V and 5 bases at J, with 14 bases between. Germline V CDR1 and CDR2: LGHDT, YNNKEL (reference sequence). This CDR3 is 14 amino acids long. Here the CDR3 reads CASSPLRRETEAFF. The DNA for the CDR3 is TGTGCCAGCAGCCCTTTAAGGCGAGAGACTGAAGCTTTCTTT.

At least ten counts were recorded for this clonotype. The V call is TRBV2, the J call TRBJ2-1; TRBD2 is a possible D gene (5 bases). The CDR3 extends over 18 amino acids. Per germline, CDR1 SNHLY and CDR2 FYNNEI. Trimming removed 0 bases from V and 0 bases from J, with 15 bases in between. The CDR3 is CASSEAWAGSPSYNEQFF. DNA for the CDR3: TGTGCCAGCAGTGAAGCATGGGCGGGCTCACCCTCCTACAATGAGCAGTTCTTC.

V gene TRBV20-1 combines with J gene TRBJ2-5, with D possibly TRBD2 on 6 matching bases. V lost 5 bases to trimming and J lost 4 bases, with 14 bases between them. The germline gives CDR1 DFQATT, CDR2 SNEGSKA (reference sequence). This CDR3 comprises 13 residues. The CDR3 DNA sequence: TGCAGTGCTCTACGGGGGAACGCAGAGACCCAGTACTTC. It specifies CSALRGNAETQYF.

V gene TRBV20-1 combines with J gene TRBJ1-1; 9 bases line up with TRBD1. V was pared by 1 base and J by 4 bases, with 1 base of the junction left unmatched. Per the germline V gene, CDR1 is DFQATT and CDR2 is SNEGSKA (reference sequence). The CDR3 runs 13 residues. The CDR3: CSARGTGATEAFF. The CDR3 DNA follows: TGCAGTGCTAGAGGGACAGGGGCCACTGAAGCTTTCTTT.

This clonotype was counted ten times or more. This chain connects TRBV7-2 to TRBJ1-2; unclear D gene. CDR1 and CDR2 (germline): SGHTA, FQGNSA. This CDR3 region has 14 residues. Deletions cut 1 base from V and 2 bases from J, with 8 bases between. The CDR3 region has the DNA TGTGCCAGCAGCTTAGGCGGAAGAAACTATGGCTACACCTTC. It codes for CASSLGGRNYGYTF.

This chain joins TRBV7-3 and TRBJ1-1, with D unclear. Germline-derived CDR1 and CDR2 are SGHTA and FQGTGA. V gave up 2 bases and J gave up 0 bases, with 4 bases separating them. The CDR3 totals 13 residues. The CDR3 DNA is TGTGCCAGCAGCTTACAGGTGAACACTGAAGCTTTCTTT. As protein: CASSLQVNTEAFF.

This clonotype has at least ten counts. This chain connects TRBV6-2 or TRBV6-3 to TRBJ2-2; D is perhaps TRBD1 (6 bases). The germline V gene encodes CDR1 MNHEY and CDR2 SVGEGT. Trimming cost V 7 bases and J 5 bases, with 14 bases left between them. This CDR3 has 14 residues. For the CDR3, the DNA is TGTGCCAGCAATCAGGGGATGATAACCGGGGAGCTGTTTTTT. Translation: CASNQGMITGELFF.

This clonotype was observed at least ten times. V usage is TRBV11-2 and J usage is TRBJ1-1, with 11 bases matching TRBD1. CDR3 length: 14 amino acids. Germline V gene data show CDR1 as SGHAT and CDR2 as FQNNGV. The ends lost 6 bases at V and 4 bases at J; junction bases unmatched: 4. CDR3 protein: CASRRGTGGTEAFF. The CDR3 nucleotides are TGTGCCAGCAGAAGAGGGACAGGGGGCACTGAAGCTTTCTTT.

In its sample, this clonotype was seen a few times. The chain has TRBV3-1 and TRBJ1-2; TRBD1 aligns across 7 bases. Germline assignment: CDR1 LGHDT and CDR2 YNNKEL (reference sequence). V lost 1 base to trimming and J lost 5 bases; unmatched junction nucleotides: 4. The CDR3 loop spans 14 amino acids. Here the CDR3 DNA reads TGTGCCAGCAGCCAAGGTGGGGACAGATATGGCTACACCTTC. Translating gives CASSQGGDRYGYTF. The full variable domain, completed using reference TRBV3-1 and TRBJ1-2, is DTAVSQTPKYLVTQMGNDKSIKCEQNLGHDTMYWYKQDSKKFLKIMFSYNNKELIINETVPNRFSPKSPDKAHLNLHINSLELGDSAVYFCASSQGGDRYGYTFGSGTRLTVV.

This clonotype showed up just a few times. This sequence joins TRBV7-4 and TRBJ2-7; D may be TRBD2 (6 bases). The CDR3 runs 18 residues. CDR1 is SGHVT and CDR2 is SQSDAQ in the germline V gene. V dropped 1 base and J dropped 1 base, with 20 bases sitting between them. CDR3 bases: TGTGCCAGCAGCTTAGTGGCGGGGCTTCGCGTCCCATCCTACGAGCAGTACTTC. Translation gives CASSLVAGLRVPSYEQYF.

The chain links TRBV29-1 to TRBJ1-1; no firm D call. Germline V gene data show CDR1 as SQVTM and CDR2 as ANQGSEA. Trimming removed 6 bases at V and 7 bases at J, with 6 bases between. The length of the CDR3 is 9 residues. The CDR3 reads CSVPGEAFF. CDR3 in DNA: TGCAGCGTCCCTGGTGAAGCTTTCTTT.

The chain recombines TRBV4-3 with TRBJ2-7, with 11 nucleotides matching TRBD2. Germline trimming cut 0 bases from V and 2 bases from J; bases unmatched to any gene: 12. CDR1 and CDR2 (germline): LGHNA, YSLEER. This CDR3 is built from 19 residues. The CDR3: CASSQDRTSGGHLPYEQYF. CDR3 DNA sequence: TGCGCCAGCAGCCAAGATCGAACTAGCGGGGGTCACCTCCCCTACGAGCAGTACTTC.

A few counts support this clonotype. This chain joins TRBV10-2 and TRBJ2-1; TRBD2 might be the D (6 bases). Trimming took off 8 bases at V and 1 base at J, with 12 bases between the two ends. CDR3 size: 14 residues. Per the germline V gene, CDR1 is WSHSY and CDR2 is SAAADI. The chain's CDR3 is CASGEGLSYNEQFF. In DNA, the CDR3 is TGCGCCAGCGGCGAGGGACTTTCCTACAATGAGCAGTTCTTC.

A few counts support this clonotype. The gene calls are TRBV20-1 and TRBJ1-4; 11 bases are a match to TRBD1. Germline V CDR1 and CDR2: DFQATT, SNEGSKA (reference sequence). The CDR3 spans 16 residues. V lost 2 bases and J lost 5; bases outside the gene matches: 7. The CDR3 spells CSARPGTGGQNEKLFF. The CDR3 nucleotides are TGCAGTGCTAGACCCGGGACAGGGGGTCAGAATGAAAAACTGTTTTTT.

V is TRBV10-3 and J is TRBJ1-1; 7 bases are shared with TRBD1. This CDR3 spans 13 amino acids. Germline V gene data show CDR1 as ENHRY and CDR2 as SYGVKD. Losses at the gene ends were 10 bases for V and 1 base for J; bases not matched to a gene: 6. The CDR3 DNA sequence: TGTGCCACCGCCCGACAGGGGAACACTGAAGCTTTCTTT. It yields the protein CATARQGNTEAFF.

This clonotype was seen ten or more times. The chain employs TRBV7-3 and TRBJ1-1; unclear D gene. Trimming took off 1 base at V and 3 bases at J, with 9 bases between the two ends. Germline values: CDR1 SGHTA, CDR2 FQGTGA. The CDR3 sequence is 14 residues long. The CDR3 loop reads CASSLIAGDTEAFF. The DNA of the CDR3 is TGTGCCAGCAGCTTAATAGCTGGCGACACTGAAGCTTTCTTT.

As DNA, the CDR3 is TGTGCCAGCAGCAACGGACCCGAGCAGTACTTC. Translated, it gives CASSNGPEQYF. The gene calls are TRBV5-5 and TRBJ2-7; D not resolved. Germline V lookup: CDR1 SGHKS, CDR2 YYEKEE (reference sequence). The CDR3 sequence is 11 residues long. Trimming removed 4 bases from V and 6 bases from J, with 8 bases in between.

This clonotype was seen repeatedly, ten times or more. This chain links TRBV24-1 with TRBJ2-3; D is unresolved. V was trimmed by 4 bases and J by 1 base, leaving 14 bases between them. CDR1 KGHDR and CDR2 SFDVKD come from the germline V gene. CDR3 length equals 16 residues. The CDR3 nucleotides read TGTGCCACCAGTGACAGCCTACCGGGTCGCACAGATACGCAGTATTTT. Its protein is CATSDSLPGRTDTQYF.